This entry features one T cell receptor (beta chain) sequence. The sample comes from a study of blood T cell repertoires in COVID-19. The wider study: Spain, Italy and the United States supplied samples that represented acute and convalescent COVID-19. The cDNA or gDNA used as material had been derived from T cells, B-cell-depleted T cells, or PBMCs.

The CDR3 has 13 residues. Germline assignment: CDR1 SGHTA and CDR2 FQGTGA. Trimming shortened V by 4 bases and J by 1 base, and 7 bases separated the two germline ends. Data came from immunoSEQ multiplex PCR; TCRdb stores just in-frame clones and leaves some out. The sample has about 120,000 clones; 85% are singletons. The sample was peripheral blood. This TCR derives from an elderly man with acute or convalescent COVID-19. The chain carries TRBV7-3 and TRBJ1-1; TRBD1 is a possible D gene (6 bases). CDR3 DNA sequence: TGTGCCAGCAGCTCCAGGGGGAACACTGAAGCTTTCTTT. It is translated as CASSSRGNTEAFF.